This entry lists 21 T cell receptor beta chains sequenced from one sample in a study of cytomegalovirus exposure and HLA in healthy donors. The method was immunoSEQ multiplex PCR; TCRdb's version includes in-frame clones alone and lacks a portion of them. Among approximately 100,000 clones listed, roughly 90% were seen once. The sample taken for sequencing was PBMCs. The receptor set was obtained from a woman between 18 and 29 years old in good health and CMV-seronegative.

This chain connects TRBV2 to TRBJ2-5, with TRBD2 identical over 11 bases. Germline-derived CDR1 and CDR2 are SNHLY and FYNNEI. This CDR3 has 14 amino acids. V lost 6 bases, J lost 5 bases, and 5 bases stayed unmatched. In DNA, the CDR3 is TGTGCCAGCAGAGGGACTAGCGGCCGGGAGACCCAGTACTTC. This codes for CASRGTSGRETQYF.

V is TRBV21-1 and J is TRBJ2-7; the D call of TRBD2 is as the table states it, not checked on the DNA. TRBV21-1 is given as a pseudogene. This CDR3 is 16 amino acids long. In nucleotides, the CDR3 is TGTGCCAGCATCATAAAAGGAGGAGCGAATCCCTACGAGCAGTACTTC. The encoded protein is CASIIKGGANPYEQYF.

The chain carries TRBV7-3 and TRBJ1-3; D is undetermined. CDR1 is SGHTA and CDR2 is FQGTGA in the germline V gene. Trimming shortened V by 2 bases and J by 0 bases, and 8 bases separated the two germline ends. This CDR3 region has 15 residues. The CDR3 region has the DNA TGTGCCAGCAGCTTAGGTCCGAGCTCTGGAAACACCATATATTTT. It codes for CASSLGPSSGNTIYF.

The J gene is TRBJ2-3, the V gene TRBV7-3; possible D gene TRBD2, 6 bases. CDR1 SGHTA and CDR2 FQGTGA come from the germline V gene. Trimming shortened V by 5 bases and J by 0 bases, and 12 bases separated the two germline ends. The CDR3 contains 15 residues. DNA of the CDR3: TGTGCCAGCAGCCGCGGGACTCTCAGCACAGATACGCAGTATTTT. Its protein product is CASSRGTLSTDTQYF.

This chain joins TRBV4-2 and TRBJ2-5, with TRBD1 identical over 11 bases. The CDR3 runs 16 residues. Germline CDR1 is LGHNA and CDR2 is YNFKEQ. Trimming took 4 bases from V and 5 from J; bases not matched to a gene: 9. The CDR3 DNA reads TGTGCCAGCAGCCCAAACGTGGGACAGGGGGTGGAGACCCAGTACTTC. Encoded protein: CASSPNVGQGVETQYF.

This clone was seen just once. The gene calls are TRBV6-5 and TRBJ1-3; no reliable D call. CDR1 MNHEY and CDR2 SVGAGI come from the germline V gene. CDR3 length: 16 residues. Trimming pared 2 bases from V and 0 bases from J, leaving 11 bases between. CDR3 nucleotide sequence: TGTGCCAGCAGTTACCGGTTGGTACCCTCTGGAAACACCATATATTTT. Translating it yields CASSYRLVPSGNTIYF.

As regards this clone: Other DNA sequences in the same sample also yield this CDR3. This chain joins TRBV7-2 and TRBJ2-1; D is unresolved. Germline V gives CDR1 SGHTA, CDR2 FQGNSA. V was trimmed by 5 bases and J by 5 bases, leaving 10 bases between them. This CDR3 comprises 13 residues. CDR3 protein: CASSLGRDNEQFF. CDR3 sequence (DNA): TGTGCCAGCAGCCTAGGACGGGACAATGAGCAGTTCTTC.

This chain uses TRBV7-7 with TRBJ2-5; D is unresolved. This CDR3 has 15 residues. The V gene's germline CDR1 is SSHAT and CDR2 FNYEAQ (reference sequence). The V end was cut by 0 bases, the J end by 3 bases, with 11 bases between. The CDR3, as DNA: TGTGCCAGCAGCTTAGCCCCTGGGCTTAAAGAGACCCAGTACTTC. Protein: CASSLAPGLKETQYF.

This clone was seen a few times. The chain links TRBV6-5 to TRBJ1-2, with a possible D match to TRBD1 (6 bases). Germline lookup yields CDR1 MNHEY and CDR2 SVGAGI. The CDR3 has 11 residues. The V and J ends lost 6 bases and 7 bases respectively, with 9 bases between them. This CDR3 is CASRTGVGYTF. CDR3 bases: TGTGCCAGCAGGACAGGAGTTGGCTACACCTTC.

J is TRBJ2-2 and V is TRBV7-9; TRBD2 is a possible D gene (5 bases). This CDR3 is 14 amino acids long. The germline V gene has CDR1 SEHNR and CDR2 FQNEAQ (reference sequence). Trimming shortened V by 6 bases and J by 0 bases, and 8 bases separated the two germline ends. This chain's CDR3 is CASSEGANTGELFF. The CDR3, as DNA: TGTGCCAGCAGTGAGGGAGCGAACACCGGGGAGCTGTTTTTT.

The genes are TRBV6-5 and TRBJ1-1, with 8 bases matching TRBD1. The CDR3 is made up of 15 amino acids. Germline CDR1 MNHEY, CDR2 SVGAGI. V shed 6 bases, J shed 1 base, and the junction held 7 bases outside the gene matches. CDR3 sequence reads: CASSRPGTGNTEAFF. CDR3 DNA: TGTGCCAGCAGCCGTCCCGGGACAGGGAACACTGAAGCTTTCTTT.

This rearrangement joins TRBV6-5 to TRBJ2-5, with a weak D call TRBD2 (5 bases). The CDR3 totals 12 residues. V dropped 2 bases and J dropped 5 bases, with 6 bases sitting between them. In germline, CDR1 is MNHEY, CDR2 SVGAGI. The chain's CDR3 is CASSYPGETQYF. The CDR3 region has the DNA TGTGCCAGCAGTTACCCGGGGGAGACCCAGTACTTC.

The J gene is TRBJ1-4, the V gene TRBV28; 11 positions match TRBD1. The CDR3 covers 16 residues. J lost 9 bases, V lost 4 bases, and 10 bases had no gene match. CDR1 and CDR2 from the germline V gene are MDHEN and SYDVKM. This CDR3 reads CASSSSAGTGGKKLFF. The CDR3 DNA reads as TGTGCCAGCAGTTCGAGCGCCGGGACAGGGGGAAAAAAACTGTTTTTT.

This chain joins TRBV6-5 and TRBJ2-5; 7 nucleotides agree with TRBD2. Trimming at V came to 5 bases and at J to 1 base, leaving 4 bases not matched to a gene. Looked up from germline, CDR1 is MNHEY and CDR2 is SVGAGI. The CDR3 is 14 amino acids. The CDR3 loop is CASSDSGPQETQYF. In DNA form, the CDR3 reads TGTGCCAGCAGTGATAGCGGGCCCCAAGAGACCCAGTACTTC.

This clone was observed once. V is TRBV2 and J is TRBJ2-7; no clear D gene. Germline V gives CDR1 SNHLY, CDR2 FYNNEI. V gave up 4 bases and J gave up 0 bases, with 7 bases separating them. This CDR3 spans 13 amino acids. The chain's CDR3 is CASSAAGSYEQYF. The CDR3 DNA is TGTGCCAGCAGTGCGGCAGGCTCCTACGAGCAGTACTTC.

This chain links TRBV27 with TRBJ1-3, with 7 nucleotides matching TRBD1. The V gene's germline CDR1 is MNHEY and CDR2 SMNVEV (reference sequence). This CDR3 comprises 16 residues. V dropped 6 bases and J dropped 4; count of bases not matched to a gene: 12. DNA for the CDR3: TGTGCCAGCAGAGCCGCGGGACAGAAGGACGGAAACACCATATATTTT. Its protein product is CASRAAGQKDGNTIYF.

The chain is built from TRBV28 and TRBJ1-5; D is perhaps TRBD1 (5 bases). Germline CDR1 MDHEN, CDR2 SYDVKM. CDR3 length: 14 residues. V lost 10 bases to trimming and J lost 0 bases, with 13 bases between them. For the CDR3, the DNA is TGTGCCACCAGAAGGGGTTATAGCAATCAGCCCCAGCATTTT. It specifies CATRRGYSNQPQHF.

The CDR3 nucleotides are TGTGCCAGCAGGAGCGGTGAATCAGCTCAAAACACTGAAGCTTTCTTT. This gives the protein CASRSGESAQNTEAFF. The chain recombines TRBV11-3 with TRBJ1-1; D gene uncertain. Germline CDR1 and CDR2: SGHNT and YENEEA. Deletions cut 6 bases from V and 2 bases from J, with 19 bases between. This CDR3 is 16 amino acids long.

The CDR3 DNA sequence: TGTGCCAGCAGCCGCGGGACTAGCGGGAGGAGGGAGACCCAGTACTTC. This encodes CASSRGTSGRRETQYF. This rearrangement joins TRBV14 to TRBJ2-5; 15 nucleotides match TRBD2. CDR1 and CDR2 (germline): SGHDN, FVKESK. There are 16 residues in the CDR3. J was trimmed by 5 bases and V by 4 bases; bases with no gene match: 5.

The gene calls are TRBV1 and TRBJ1-5; the table's D call, TRBD1, has no DNA check behind it. TRBV1 is recorded as a pseudogene. The CDR3 sequence is 21 residues long. CDR3 nucleotides: TGCACCAGCAGCCATCCCAGGGACAGGGGCGTTAAGCGACTAGGAGGTCAGCCCCAGCATTTT. Protein sequence: CTSSHPRDRGVKRLGGQPQHF.

V is TRBV25-1 and J is TRBJ2-1, with 9 bases fitting TRBD2. Germline V lookup: CDR1 MGHDK, CDR2 SYGVNS. The CDR3 is 16 amino acids. With 6 bases clipped from V and 7 bases from J, the junction kept 13 bases outside the gene matches. As DNA, the CDR3 is TGTGCCAGCAGCGAACCGGAGGCTAGCGGGAAGAATGAGCAGTTCTTC. Translating gives CASSEPEASGKNEQFF.